The 15 T cell receptor beta chains reported below all come from one sample, sequenced in a study of blood T cells in healthy people across ages. A second PCR, run for roughly 7 to 11 cycles, used a sample-barcoded 5' primer plus a J-beta primer mix. TCRdb re-called the 5' RACE reads through MiXCR, storing one row per CDR3 protein. The sample has around 670,000 distinct CDR3 sequences, 25% to 30% seen once; the top ten hold 15% to 18%. The specimen sequenced was blood. Every receptor here comes from a woman older than 75 in good health.

Turning to this clonotype: Sequence at one end of the junction differs from germline and may be a read error. This chain links TRBV5-6 with TRBJ1-2, with D unresolved. Germline CDR1 and CDR2: SGHDT and YYEEEE. The CDR3 totals 13 residues. CDR3 DNA sequence: TGTGCCGGCAGCTTAGTGGGTGACTATGGCTACACCTTC. Its protein is CAGSLVGDYGYTF. The complete variable domain, with remaining parts taken from reference TRBV5-6 and TRBJ1-2, reads DAGVTQSPTHLIKTRGQQVTLRCSPKSGHDTVSWYQQALGQGPQFIFQYYEEEERQRGNFPDRFSGHQFPNYSSELNVNALLLGDSALYLCAGSLVGDYGYTFGSGTRLTVV.

A few counts support this clonotype. The V gene is TRBV7-8, the J gene TRBJ2-5; no definite D call. Trimming shortened V by 2 bases and J by 11 bases, and 18 bases separated the two germline ends. Per germline, CDR1 SGHVS and CDR2 FQNEAQ. The CDR3 spans 14 residues. The CDR3 DNA follows: TGTGCCAGCAGCTTAATGTTCACAAACAATGAGCAGTACTTC. The encoded protein is CASSLMFTNNEQYF. The full variable domain, in which reference TRBV7-8 and TRBJ2-5 provide the parts outside the CDR3, is GAGVSQSPRYKVAKRGQDVALRCDPISGHVSLFWYQQALGQGPEFLTYFQNEAQLDKSGLPSDRFFAERPEGSVSTLKIQRTQQEDSAVYLCASSLMFTNNEQYFGPGTRLLVL.

The DNA of the CDR3 is TGTGCCTGGAGCCTTCAGCCGAGCGCTGAAGCTTTCTTT. As protein: CAWSLQPSAEAFF. The gene calls are TRBV30 and TRBJ1-1; no clear D gene. The CDR3 runs to 13 residues. V lost 3 bases, J lost 6 bases, and 14 bases lay in between. Germline V CDR1 and CDR2: GTSNPN, SVGIG (reference sequence).

This clonotype was observed a handful of times. Just one base apart from a much larger clone, this may be a read error. The chain combines TRBV5-6 with TRBJ1-2; D uncertain. The germline gives CDR1 SGHDT, CDR2 YYEEEE. The CDR3 has 13 amino acids. Trimming took off 1 base at V and 4 bases at J, with 8 bases between the two ends. CDR3 in DNA: TGTGCCAGCAGCTTGAATGTTGGCTATGGCTACACCTTC. This gives the protein CASSLNVGYGYTF.

This clonotype was observed at least ten times. The chain joins TRBV4-3 to TRBJ2-3; possibly TRBD2 for D (5 bases). This CDR3 comprises 15 residues. Germline values: CDR1 LGHNA, CDR2 YSLEER. V shed 0 bases and J shed 6 bases, with 13 bases lying between them. The CDR3 region has the DNA TGCGCCAGCAGCCAAGATCTGTCGGGCGGGGATACGCAGTATTTT. Translating gives CASSQDLSGGDTQYF.

The rearrangement joins TRBV5-4 to TRBJ1-2; D not resolved. The CDR3 is 13 residues long. CDR1 is SGHNT and CDR2 is YYREEE in the germline V gene (reference sequence). The V and J ends lost 4 bases and 3 bases respectively, with 10 bases between them. CDR3 sequence: CASSPDNDYGYTF. The CDR3 DNA reads as TGTGCCAGCAGCCCCGACAATGACTATGGCTACACCTTC.

This clonotype was detected many times. This chain's CDR3 is CASSYSGTSGAYEQYF. In DNA, the CDR3 is TGTGCCAGCAGTTACTCAGGGACTAGCGGGGCCTACGAGCAGTACTTC. The chain carries TRBV7-2 and TRBJ2-7, with TRBD2 identical over 13 bases. There are 16 residues in the CDR3. CDR1 is SGHTA, CDR2 FQGNSA, per germline. The J segment lost 2 bases and the V segment lost 6 bases, leaving 7 bases of the junction unmatched.

CDR3 in amino acids: CASSPSDRAPHEQYF. CDR3 DNA sequence: TGTGCCAGCAGTCCTTCGGACAGGGCCCCCCATGAGCAGTACTTC. This chain uses TRBV6-2 or TRBV6-3 with TRBJ2-5, with 8 bases matching TRBD1. J was trimmed by 11 bases and V by 5 bases; bases with no gene match: 16. This CDR3 has 15 residues. Germline CDR1 and CDR2: MNHEY and SVGEGT.

As to this clonotype: It may be a read error: a sequence one base away is much more abundant. The V and J genes are TRBV3-1 and TRBJ2-7; no clear D gene. V lost 2 bases to trimming and J lost 7 bases, with 15 bases between them. The germline V gene has CDR1 LGHDT and CDR2 YNNKEL (reference sequence). CDR3 length equals 14 residues. The CDR3 DNA reads as TGTGCCAGCAGCCAACGGGCAGTTGAAAATGAGCAGTACTTC. It encodes CASSQRAVENEQYF.

This clonotype was seen only a few times. V gene TRBV11-2 combines with J gene TRBJ1-4; D is perhaps TRBD1 (5 bases). Deletions cut 4 bases from V and 0 bases from J, with 12 bases between. The CDR3 loop spans 16 amino acids. Germline V lookup: CDR1 SGHAT, CDR2 FQNNGV. The CDR3 loop is CASSSGTFATNEKLFF. In DNA, the CDR3 is TGTGCCAGCAGCTCTGGGACGTTTGCAACTAATGAAAAACTGTTTTTT.

As to this clonotype: A much larger clone is a single base away; this may be a read error. The chain uses TRBV5-1 and TRBJ2-1; D is undetermined. The CDR3 covers 13 residues. Germline CDR1 SGHRS, CDR2 YFSETQ. The CDR3 nucleotides are TGCGCCAGCAGCTTGGCGAACAGTGAAGAGCGGTTCTTC. Translating it yields CASSLANSEERFF.

This clonotype was counted between two and nine times. This may be a read error, as it is one base from a much larger clone. CDR3 amino acids: CSAPVLIGYNEQYF. For the CDR3, the DNA is TGCAGTGCTCCTGTCCTCATCGGCTACAATGAGCAGTACTTC. J is TRBJ2-5 and V is TRBV20-1, with D uncertain. Germline lookup yields CDR1 DFQATT and CDR2 SNEGSKA (reference sequence). Trimming removed 5 bases at V and 11 bases at J, with 24 bases between. The CDR3 runs to 14 residues.

The V call is TRBV6-1, the J call TRBJ2-7, with D possibly TRBD1 on 6 matching bases. The germline V gene encodes CDR1 MNHNS and CDR2 SASEGT. The CDR3 covers 11 residues. Trimming took off 6 bases at V and 13 bases at J, with 16 bases between the two ends. CDR3 residues: CASRARDIGYF. The CDR3 region has the DNA TGTGCCAGCAGGGCCCGGGACATCGGTTACTTC.

The sample holds a few counts of this clonotype. V is TRBV5-1 and J is TRBJ2-6; a weak D match, TRBD1 (7 bases). The CDR3 runs 16 residues. CDR1 is SGHRS and CDR2 is YFSETQ in the germline V gene. The V end was cut by 4 bases, the J end by 5 bases, with 16 bases between. The CDR3 DNA is TGCGCCAGCAGCCGAGAGACAGGGAGGAGGGCCAACGTCCTGACTTTC. The encoded protein is CASSRETGRRANVLTF.

The table lists this clonotype with many counts. V is TRBV20-1 and J is TRBJ2-2; 12 nucleotides match TRBD2. After removal of 0 bases from V and 3 bases from J, the junction contained 14 bases not matched to a gene. CDR3 size: 20 residues. Germline-derived CDR1 and CDR2 are DFQATT and SNEGSKA (reference sequence). As DNA, the CDR3 is TGCAGTGCTAGAGATCTCGTGACGCTAGCGGGGGGGCCGGACACCGGGGAGCTGTTTTTT. Encoded protein: CSARDLVTLAGGPDTGELFF.